These 10 T cell receptor beta chains were all obtained from the same sample, sequenced in a study of T-cell reconstitution after alpha-beta-depleted transplantation in children. Preparing the TCRbeta library involved the use of unique molecular identifiers. MiXCR, applied by TCRdb to the PCR reads, yields one record per CDR3 protein. Of fewer than 550,000 distinct CDR3 sequences in the sample, roughly 11% were seen once. Sequenced here: PBMCs, mostly from graft donor cells, sampled 180 days after TCRalphabeta/CD19-depleted stem cell transplant. Receptors were obtained from a female patient between 2 and 10 years old who had a stem cell transplant for aplastic anemia, so the T cells may come from the graft donor.

This clonotype was detected only a few times. This sequence joins TRBV4-3 and TRBJ2-1, with 14 positions matching TRBD2. Germline values: CDR1 LGHNA, CDR2 YSLEER. Trimming took 5 bases from V and 15 from J; bases not matched to a gene: 12. The length of the CDR3 is 15 residues. The CDR3 region has the DNA TGCGCCAGCAGCTTGGGACTAGCGGGAGACCCGGGGCGGTTCTTC. It is translated as CASSLGLAGDPGRFF.

This rearrangement joins TRBV6-6 to TRBJ1-3, with unresolved D. Germline CDR1 reads MNHNY; CDR2 reads SVGAGI (reference sequence). The CDR3 length is 13 residues. V gave up 4 bases and J gave up 6 bases, with 10 bases separating them. Here the CDR3 DNA reads TGTGCCAGCAGTTGGAGGAAGTCAAACACCATATATTTT. Translated, it gives CASSWRKSNTIYF.

This clonotype was detected many times. This sequence joins TRBV28 and TRBJ1-5, with TRBD1 matching over 8 bases. This CDR3 comprises 15 residues. In germline, CDR1 is MDHEN, CDR2 SYDVKM. Trimming removed 5 bases from V and 6 bases from J; junction bases left unmatched: 9. In DNA, the CDR3 is TGTGCCAGCAGTCCCACCGGACAGGGACGTCAGCCCCAGCATTTT. This translates into CASSPTGQGRQPQHF.

This clonotype was seen a few times. CDR3 loop: CASSQLGGTEAFF. Here the CDR3 DNA reads TGTGCCAGCAGCCAACTTGGTGGGACTGAAGCTTTCTTT. J is TRBJ1-1 and V is TRBV4-2; D is ambiguous. CDR3 size: 13 residues. Germline V lookup: CDR1 LGHNA, CDR2 YNFKEQ. V lost 2 bases and J lost 5, with 9 bases in between.

This clonotype turned up a few times. The CDR3 loop reads CASSRVGDHYGYTF. The CDR3, as DNA: TGTGCCAGCAGTCGCGTTGGAGACCACTATGGCTACACCTTC. The rearrangement joins TRBV6-2 or TRBV6-3 to TRBJ1-2; D is ambiguous. Germline-derived CDR1 and CDR2 are MNHEY and SVGEGT. The CDR3 loop spans 14 amino acids. V was clipped by 5 bases and J by 3 bases, with 13 bases between them.

This clonotype was observed at least ten times. V usage is TRBV29-1 and J usage is TRBJ1-1, with D possibly being TRBD1 (5 bases). CDR1 SQVTM and CDR2 ANQGSEA come from the germline V gene. Trimming cost V 6 bases and J 0 bases, with 8 bases left between them. The CDR3 contains 12 residues. Here the CDR3 reads CSVGTVNTEAFF. The CDR3 coding sequence is TGCAGCGTAGGGACGGTGAACACTGAAGCTTTCTTT.

A few counts support this clonotype. The gene calls are TRBV4-3 and TRBJ2-5, with TRBD2 matching over 11 bases. After removal of 5 bases from V and 4 bases from J, the junction contained 12 bases not matched to a gene. Looked up from germline, CDR1 is LGHNA and CDR2 is YSLEER. The CDR3 spans 17 residues. The CDR3 region has the DNA TGCGCCAGCAGCTACACCCTATCCGGGACTAGCGGAGAGACCCAGTACTTC. Amino acid sequence: CASSYTLSGTSGETQYF.

The V call is TRBV21-1, the J call TRBJ1-2; the DNA was not used to check the table's D call, TRBD1. TRBV21-1 is assigned pseudogene status. The CDR3 contains 20 residues. CDR3 coding DNA: TGTGCCAGCAGTTCCTTTCCCGGGACAGGGGGCTTGTCGGCTAACTATGGCTACACCTTC. Protein: CASSSFPGTGGLSANYGYTF.

This clonotype was seen only a few times. This chain uses TRBV7-9 with TRBJ2-7; 7 positions agree with TRBD2. J was trimmed by 6 bases and V by 3 bases; bases with no gene match: 11. The CDR3 spans 15 residues. Germline V gene lookup returns CDR1 SEHNR and CDR2 FQNEAQ (reference sequence). CDR3 nucleotides: TGTGCCAGCAGCTTCCCCTATGGCGGGAGCTTCGAGCAGTACGTC. Its protein product is CASSFPYGGSFEQYV.

This clonotype was recorded a few times. The chain has TRBV12-3 or TRBV12-4 and TRBJ2-5; D could derive from TRBD1 or TRBD2 (5 bases each). The V end was cut by 9 bases, the J end by 1 base, with 12 bases between. The CDR3 has 13 residues. The CDR3 loop reads CASARDGQETQYF. The CDR3 region has the DNA TGTGCCAGTGCCCGGGACGGCCAAGAGACCCAGTACTTC.